These T cell receptor beta chains were read from a single sample in a study of breast tumors, draining lymph nodes, adjacent tissues. Each CDR3 protein gets one entry after TCRdb re-called the multiplex PCR reads with MiXCR. This sample yields 160,000 or so distinct CDR3 sequences, of which 30% to 40% are seen a single time; around 4% belongs to the top ten. Sequencing used axillary lymph node tissue. Receptors were obtained from a female donor with breast cancer. Some clones in this sample may be carry-over from other donors' samples. CDR3s include the opening cysteine and the closing phenylalanine or tryptophan. Fields, in order: V gene, J gene, CDR3 protein.

v_gene: TRBV27; j_gene: TRBJ1-5; CDR3aa: CAGNAGYGNQPQHF
v_gene: TRBV28; j_gene: TRBJ1-5; CDR3aa: CASRRTGEGQPQHF
v_gene: TRBV19; j_gene: TRBJ1-5; CDR3aa: CASRSGGLNQPQRF
v_gene: TRBV2; j_gene: TRBJ1-3; CDR3aa: CASDRSQGNTIYF
v_gene: TRBV5-1; j_gene: TRBJ1-4; CDR3aa: CASSPKRDNEKLFF
v_gene: TRBV5-5; j_gene: TRBJ2-7; CDR3aa: CASSQRLAGYEQYF
v_gene: TRBV15; j_gene: TRBJ2-7; CDR3aa: CATSHEAGGSYEQYF
v_gene: TRBV27; j_gene: TRBJ1-4; CDR3aa: CASSLWINEKLFF
v_gene: TRBV20-1; j_gene: TRBJ2-5; CDR3aa: CSARDQAGGIHQTQYF
v_gene: TRBV27; j_gene: TRBJ1-6; CDR3aa: CASRTGSNSPLHF
v_gene: TRBV4-3; j_gene: TRBJ1-2; CDR3aa: CASSHGLTGFYGYTF
v_gene: TRBV18; j_gene: TRBJ2-1; CDR3aa: CASSPDRGAYNEQFF
v_gene: TRBV20-1; j_gene: TRBJ2-3; CDR3aa: CSAGAAGGGDTQYF
v_gene: TRBV7-8; j_gene: TRBJ2-3; CDR3aa: CASSLAGGAGATSVIWVTQYF
v_gene: TRBV30; j_gene: TRBJ1-2; CDR3aa: CAWYSGGEGYTF
v_gene: TRBV4-3; j_gene: TRBJ2-7; CDR3aa: CASSEGLAYEQYF
v_gene: TRBV9; j_gene: TRBJ2-1; CDR3aa: CASSPRIGGEQFF
v_gene: TRBV12-3/TRBV12-4; j_gene: TRBJ2-4; CDR3aa: CASWGSGLAKNIQYF
v_gene: TRBV5-1; j_gene: TRBJ1-6; CDR3aa: CASSLGGRDNSPLHF
v_gene: TRBV3-1; j_gene: TRBJ2-3; CDR3aa: CASLRSGGASTDTQYF
v_gene: TRBV24-1; j_gene: TRBJ2-6; CDR3aa: CATSDRMAGADALTF
v_gene: TRBV28; j_gene: TRBJ1-6; CDR3aa: CASSFMMSSYNSPLHF
v_gene: TRBV7-9; j_gene: TRBJ2-3; CDR3aa: CASAFGAGSTDTQYF
v_gene: TRBV11-2; j_gene: TRBJ1-1; CDR3aa: CASTLTQSNTEAFF
v_gene: TRBV12-3/TRBV12-4; j_gene: TRBJ1-6; CDR3aa: CASSPPSGGGTSPLHF
v_gene: TRBV7-2; j_gene: TRBJ1-5; CDR3aa: CASSLQGTQETQHF
v_gene: TRBV5-1; j_gene: TRBJ2-2; CDR3aa: CASSLRTGHGWELFF
v_gene: TRBV20-1; j_gene: TRBJ1-2; CDR3aa: CSARDPRTGQNYGYTF
v_gene: TRBV20-1; j_gene: TRBJ2-2; CDR3aa: CSARLPSGGAKTGELFF
v_gene: TRBV7-9; j_gene: TRBJ2-3; CDR3aa: CASSPRTGGADTQYF
v_gene: TRBV19; j_gene: TRBJ1-4; CDR3aa: CASSIDRNQGIKEKLFF
v_gene: TRBV20-1; j_gene: TRBJ2-7; CDR3aa: CSASLAGGYGQYF
v_gene: TRBV9; j_gene: TRBJ2-1; CDR3aa: CASSVEGSTYNEQFF
v_gene: TRBV25-1; j_gene: TRBJ1-2; CDR3aa: CASSDGSPTGFVYGYTF
v_gene: TRBV29-1; j_gene: TRBJ1-2; CDR3aa: CSVATDRSFYGYTF
v_gene: TRBV2; j_gene: TRBJ2-1; CDR3aa: CASRPRGQGYNEQFF
v_gene: TRBV6-5; j_gene: TRBJ2-5; CDR3aa: CASSYSRAGWEETQYF
v_gene: TRBV15; j_gene: TRBJ2-3; CDR3aa: CATGRVGDRNTDTQYF
v_gene: TRBV29-1; j_gene: TRBJ1-2; CDR3aa: CSVVGDWGYGYTF
v_gene: TRBV20-1; j_gene: TRBJ2-2; CDR3aa: CSARGPIPGTGSGELFF
v_gene: TRBV19; j_gene: TRBJ2-7; CDR3aa: CASSHRGLNEQYF
v_gene: TRBV6-5; j_gene: TRBJ2-2; CDR3aa: CASSNGDTANTGELFF
v_gene: TRBV7-9; j_gene: TRBJ2-1; CDR3aa: CASSFYICSAQAPGPKEFF
v_gene: TRBV7-2; j_gene: TRBJ2-1; CDR3aa: CASSPGGAGGYNEQFF
v_gene: TRBV7-6; j_gene: TRBJ2-1; CDR3aa: CASSLDSRVHGNEQFF
v_gene: TRBV20-1; j_gene: TRBJ2-1; CDR3aa: CSASGSHNEQFF
v_gene: TRBV3-1; j_gene: TRBJ2-1; CDR3aa: CASSQEVRPLGQFF
v_gene: TRBV7-3; j_gene: TRBJ2-2; CDR3aa: CASSLRDTGELFF
v_gene: TRBV4-2; j_gene: TRBJ1-2; CDR3aa: CASSLLGTGEDGYTF
v_gene: TRBV6-5; j_gene: TRBJ2-3; CDR3aa: CASSSQGSTDTQYF
v_gene: TRBV20-1; j_gene: TRBJ2-2; CDR3aa: CSARAGRDTWELFF
v_gene: TRBV9; j_gene: TRBJ1-2; CDR3aa: CASSPGQGYGYTF
v_gene: TRBV28; j_gene: TRBJ2-7; CDR3aa: CASSFSGPQAYEQYF
v_gene: TRBV6-1; j_gene: TRBJ1-3; CDR3aa: CASSPPFVRNTIYF
v_gene: TRBV7-2; j_gene: TRBJ2-5; CDR3aa: CASTESWGREETQYF
v_gene: TRBV4-1; j_gene: TRBJ1-2; CDR3aa: CASSQGGAGGGSYGYTF
v_gene: TRBV6-6; j_gene: TRBJ1-3; CDR3aa: CAISYSDRDVSGNAIYF
v_gene: TRBV6-1; j_gene: TRBJ1-6; CDR3aa: CASTHSGTNSPLHF
v_gene: TRBV29-1; j_gene: TRBJ1-3; CDR3aa: CSAGGSGNTIYF